This TCR beta chain stems from a study of T cell repertoires in cytomegalovirus infection. Comments on this clonotype: Its cognate antigen is unknown.

TCRdb re-analysed the reads in MiXCR, keeping a single row per CDR3 protein. The sample yields about 740,000 distinct CDR3 sequences, 35% to 40% seen once. Study-wide points: Summed frequency of shared TCR beta families picked out CMV carriers who also had the relevant HLA.

Germline-derived CDR1 and CDR2 are DFQATT and SNEGSKA (reference sequence). Deletions cut 6 bases from V and 6 bases from J, with 13 bases between. This CDR3 contains 12 residues. This TCR was recovered from a human donor in good health (CMV status not recorded). Some clones in this sample may be carry-over from other donors' samples. The chain carries TRBV20-1 and TRBJ2-3; no clear D. Sequencing was done on a sample of PBMCs. The CDR3 reads CSATVPSDTQYF. The CDR3 bases are TGCAGTGCAACGGTCCCCTCGGATACGCAGTATTTT.